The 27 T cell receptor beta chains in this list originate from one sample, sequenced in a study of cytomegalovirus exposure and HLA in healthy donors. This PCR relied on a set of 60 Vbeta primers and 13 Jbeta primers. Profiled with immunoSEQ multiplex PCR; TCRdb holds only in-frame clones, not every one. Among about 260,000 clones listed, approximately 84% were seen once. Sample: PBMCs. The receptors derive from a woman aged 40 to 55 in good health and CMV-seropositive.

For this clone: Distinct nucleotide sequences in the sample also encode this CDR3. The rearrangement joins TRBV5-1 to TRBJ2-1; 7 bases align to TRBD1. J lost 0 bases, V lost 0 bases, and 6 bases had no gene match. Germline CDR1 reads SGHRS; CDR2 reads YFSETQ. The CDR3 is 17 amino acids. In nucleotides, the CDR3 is TGCGCCAGCAGCTTGGAATCGGGACAGAGCTCCTACAATGAGCAGTTCTTC. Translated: CASSLESGQSSYNEQFF. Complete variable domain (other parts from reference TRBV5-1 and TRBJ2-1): KAGVTQTPRYLIKTRGQQVTLSCSPISGHRSVSWYQQTPGQGLQFLFEYFSETQRNKGNFPGRFSGRQFSNSRSEMNVSTLELGDSALYLCASSLESGQSSYNEQFFGPGTRLTVL.

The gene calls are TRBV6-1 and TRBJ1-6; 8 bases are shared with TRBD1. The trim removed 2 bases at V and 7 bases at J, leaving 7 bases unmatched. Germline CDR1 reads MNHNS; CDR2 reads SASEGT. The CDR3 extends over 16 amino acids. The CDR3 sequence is CASSEPGQGANSPLHF. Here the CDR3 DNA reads TGTGCCAGCAGTGAACCAGGACAGGGAGCGAATTCACCCCTCCACTTT.

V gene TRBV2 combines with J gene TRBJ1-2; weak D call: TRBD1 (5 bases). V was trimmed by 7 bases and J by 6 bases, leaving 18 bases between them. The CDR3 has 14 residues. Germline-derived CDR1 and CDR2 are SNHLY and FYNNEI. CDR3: CASNTDKSVHGYTF. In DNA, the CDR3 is TGTGCCAGCAACACGGACAAATCCGTTCATGGCTACACCTTC.

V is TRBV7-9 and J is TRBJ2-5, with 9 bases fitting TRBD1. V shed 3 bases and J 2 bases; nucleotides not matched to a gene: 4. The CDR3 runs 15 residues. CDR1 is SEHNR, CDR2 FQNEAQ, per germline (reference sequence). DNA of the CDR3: TGTGCCAGCAGCTTGTTCGGACAGGGGCAAGAGACCCAGTACTTC. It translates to CASSLFGQGQETQYF.

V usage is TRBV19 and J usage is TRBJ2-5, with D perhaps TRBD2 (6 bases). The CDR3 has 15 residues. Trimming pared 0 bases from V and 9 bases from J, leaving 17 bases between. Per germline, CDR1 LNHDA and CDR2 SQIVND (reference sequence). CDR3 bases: TGTGCCAGTAGTATAGATTTAGCGGTGGGCGGGTCCCAGTACTTC. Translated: CASSIDLAVGGSQYF.

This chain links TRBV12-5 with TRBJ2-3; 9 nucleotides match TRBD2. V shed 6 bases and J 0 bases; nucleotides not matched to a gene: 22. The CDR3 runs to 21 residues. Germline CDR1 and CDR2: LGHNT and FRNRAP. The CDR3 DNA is TGTGCTAGTGGCAAGGGACAGAATAGCGGGAGCTTGGGGGCTAGCACAGATACGCAGTATTTT. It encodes CASGKGQNSGSLGASTDTQYF. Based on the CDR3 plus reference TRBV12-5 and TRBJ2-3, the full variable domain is DARVTQTPRHKVTEMGQEVTMRCQPILGHNTVFWYRQTMMQGLELLAYFRNRAPLDDSGMPKDRFSAEMPDATLATLKIQPSEPRDSAVYFCASGKGQNSGSLGASTDTQYFGPGTRLTVL.

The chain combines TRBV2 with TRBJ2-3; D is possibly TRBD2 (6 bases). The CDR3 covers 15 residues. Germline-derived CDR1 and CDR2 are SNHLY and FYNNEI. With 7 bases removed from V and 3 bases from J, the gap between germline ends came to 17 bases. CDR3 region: CASTPWGTGTDTQYF. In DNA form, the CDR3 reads TGTGCCAGCACCCCGTGGGGGACTGGGACAGATACGCAGTATTTT.

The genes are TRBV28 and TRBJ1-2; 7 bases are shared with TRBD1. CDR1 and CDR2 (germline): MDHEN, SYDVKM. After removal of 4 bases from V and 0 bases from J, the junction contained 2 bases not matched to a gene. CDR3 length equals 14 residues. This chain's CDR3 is CASSSGGANYGYTF. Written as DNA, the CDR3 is TGTGCCAGCAGTTCAGGGGGAGCTAACTATGGCTACACCTTC.

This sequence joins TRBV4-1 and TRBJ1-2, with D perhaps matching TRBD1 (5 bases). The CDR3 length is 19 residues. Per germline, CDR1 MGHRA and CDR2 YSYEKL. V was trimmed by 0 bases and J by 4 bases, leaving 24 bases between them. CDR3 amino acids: CASSQEGGGLGERIYGYTF. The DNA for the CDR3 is TGCGCCAGCAGCCAAGAGGGGGGTGGCTTAGGGGAACGGATCTATGGCTACACCTTC.

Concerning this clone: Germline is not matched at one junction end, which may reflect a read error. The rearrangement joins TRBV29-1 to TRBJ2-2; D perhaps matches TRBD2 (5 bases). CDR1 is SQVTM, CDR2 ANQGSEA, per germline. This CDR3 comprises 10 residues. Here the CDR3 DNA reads TGCAGCGCCGGAAACGGGGAGTTGTTTTTT. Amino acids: CSAGNGELFF.

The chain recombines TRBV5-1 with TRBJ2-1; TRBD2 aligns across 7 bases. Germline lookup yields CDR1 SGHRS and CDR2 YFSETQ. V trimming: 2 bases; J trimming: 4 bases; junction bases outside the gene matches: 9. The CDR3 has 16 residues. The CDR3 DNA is TGCGCCAGCAGCTTCGGGGTCTCTAGCGGATACAATGAGCAGTTCTTC. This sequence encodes CASSFGVSSGYNEQFF.

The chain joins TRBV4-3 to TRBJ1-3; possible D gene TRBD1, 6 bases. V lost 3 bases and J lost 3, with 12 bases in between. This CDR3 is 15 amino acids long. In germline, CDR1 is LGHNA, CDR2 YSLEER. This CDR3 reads CASSQTSRGGNTIYF. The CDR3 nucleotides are TGCGCCAGCAGCCAGACGAGCAGGGGTGGAAACACCATATATTTT.

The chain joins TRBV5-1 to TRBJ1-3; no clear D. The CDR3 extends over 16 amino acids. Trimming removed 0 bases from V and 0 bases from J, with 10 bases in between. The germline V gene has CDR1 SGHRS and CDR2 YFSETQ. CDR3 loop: CASSLDGPSSGNTIYF. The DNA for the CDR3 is TGCGCCAGCAGCTTGGATGGGCCCTCCTCTGGAAACACCATATATTTT.

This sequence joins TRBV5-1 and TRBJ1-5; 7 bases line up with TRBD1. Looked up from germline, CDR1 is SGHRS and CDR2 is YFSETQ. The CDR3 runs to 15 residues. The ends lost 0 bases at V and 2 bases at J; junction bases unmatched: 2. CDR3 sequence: CASSLEGAGNQPQHF. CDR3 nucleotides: TGCGCCAGCAGCTTGGAGGGGGCCGGCAATCAGCCCCAGCATTTT.

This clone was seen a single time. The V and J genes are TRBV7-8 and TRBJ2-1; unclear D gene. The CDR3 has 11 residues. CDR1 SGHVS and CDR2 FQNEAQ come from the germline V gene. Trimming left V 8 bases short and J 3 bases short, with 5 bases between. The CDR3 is CASSRYNEQFF. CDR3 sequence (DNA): TGTGCCAGCTCCCGCTACAATGAGCAGTTCTTC.

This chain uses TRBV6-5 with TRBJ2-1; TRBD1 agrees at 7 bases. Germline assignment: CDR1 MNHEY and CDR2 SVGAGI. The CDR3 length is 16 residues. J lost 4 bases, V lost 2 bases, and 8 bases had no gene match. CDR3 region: CASSYGVNRGYNEQFF. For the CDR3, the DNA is TGTGCCAGCAGTTACGGGGTAAACAGGGGATACAATGAGCAGTTCTTC.

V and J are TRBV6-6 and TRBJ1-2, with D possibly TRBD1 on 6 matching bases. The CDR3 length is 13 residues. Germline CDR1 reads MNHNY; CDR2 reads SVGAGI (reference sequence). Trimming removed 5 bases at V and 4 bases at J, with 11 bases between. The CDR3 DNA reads TGTGCCAGCAGTACAGGGACAAGCTATGGCTACACCTTC. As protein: CASSTGTSYGYTF.

CDR3 coding DNA: TGCGCCAGCAGCCAAGATACAGCGGACAGCTCCTACAATGAGCAGTTCTTC. Protein: CASSQDTADSSYNEQFF. This chain uses TRBV4-1 with TRBJ2-1; a possible D gene is TRBD1 (6 bases). Trimming stripped 0 bases from V and 0 bases from J, with 12 bases between. The CDR3 is 17 amino acids. The germline V gene has CDR1 MGHRA and CDR2 YSYEKL.

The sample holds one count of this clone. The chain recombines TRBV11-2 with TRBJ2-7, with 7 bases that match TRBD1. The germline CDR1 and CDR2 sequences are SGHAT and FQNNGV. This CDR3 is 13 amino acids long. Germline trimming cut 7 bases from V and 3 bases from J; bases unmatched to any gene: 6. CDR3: CASTSRQGYEQYF. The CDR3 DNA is TGTGCCAGCACCTCTCGACAGGGCTACGAGCAGTACTTC.

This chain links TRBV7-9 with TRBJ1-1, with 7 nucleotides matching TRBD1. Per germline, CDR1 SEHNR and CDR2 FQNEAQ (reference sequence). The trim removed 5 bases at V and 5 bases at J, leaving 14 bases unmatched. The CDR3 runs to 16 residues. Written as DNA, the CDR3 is TGTGCCAGCAGCAACCCCGCTCAGACAGGGATAACTGAAGCTTTCTTT. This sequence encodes CASSNPAQTGITEAFF. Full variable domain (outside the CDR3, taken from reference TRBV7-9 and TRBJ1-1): DTGVSQNPRHKITKRGQNVTFRCDPISEHNRLYWYRQTLGQGPEFLTYFQNEAQLEKSRLLSDRFSAERPKGSFSTLEIQRTEQGDSAMYLCASSNPAQTGITEAFFGQGTRLTVV.

The CDR3 reads CASSGVQGNTGELFF. CDR3 nucleotide sequence: TGTGCCAGCAGCGGAGTACAGGGGAACACCGGGGAGCTGTTTTTT. This chain joins TRBV2 and TRBJ2-2; D is perhaps TRBD1 (6 bases). The germline gives CDR1 SNHLY, CDR2 FYNNEI. Trimming pared 6 bases from V and 1 base from J, leaving 12 bases between. The CDR3 runs 15 residues. Complete variable domain (other parts from reference TRBV2 and TRBJ2-2): EPEVTQTPSHQVTQMGQEVILRCVPISNHLYFYWYRQILGQKVEFLVSFYNNEISEKSEIFDDQFSVERPDGSNFTLKIRSTKLEDSAMYFCASSGVQGNTGELFFGEGSRLTVL.

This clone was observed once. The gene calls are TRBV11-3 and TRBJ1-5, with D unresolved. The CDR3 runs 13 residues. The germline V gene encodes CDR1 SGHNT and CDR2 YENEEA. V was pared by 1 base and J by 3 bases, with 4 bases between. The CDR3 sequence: CASSLGLNQPQHF. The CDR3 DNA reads TGTGCCAGCAGCTTAGGACTCAATCAGCCCCAGCATTTT.

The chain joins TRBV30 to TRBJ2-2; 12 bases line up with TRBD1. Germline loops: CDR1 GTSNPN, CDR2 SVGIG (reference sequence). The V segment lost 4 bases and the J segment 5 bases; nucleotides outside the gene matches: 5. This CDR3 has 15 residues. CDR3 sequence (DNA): TGTGCCTGGAACCGGGACAGGGGGCTTACCGGGGAGCTGTTTTTT. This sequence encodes CAWNRDRGLTGELFF.

The DNA of the CDR3 is TGTGCCAGCAGTAAGGAGTACTCTGGAAACACCATATATTTT. This translates into CASSKEYSGNTIYF. V and J are TRBV27 and TRBJ1-3, with D unresolved. From germline, CDR1 is MNHEY and CDR2 SMNVEV (reference sequence). This CDR3 contains 14 residues. V was clipped by 5 bases and J by 0 bases, with 8 bases between them.

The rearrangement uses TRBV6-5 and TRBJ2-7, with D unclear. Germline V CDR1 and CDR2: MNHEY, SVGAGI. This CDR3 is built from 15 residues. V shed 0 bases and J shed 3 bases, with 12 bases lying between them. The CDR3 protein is CASSYSYSILYEQYF. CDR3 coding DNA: TGTGCCAGCAGTTACTCTTACAGTATCCTCTACGAGCAGTACTTC.

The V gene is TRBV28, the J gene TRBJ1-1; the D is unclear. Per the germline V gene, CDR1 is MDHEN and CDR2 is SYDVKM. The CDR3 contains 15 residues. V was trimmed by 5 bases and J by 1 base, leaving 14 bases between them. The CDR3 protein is CASSKSGLGNTEAFF. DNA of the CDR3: TGTGCCAGCAGTAAATCCGGGTTGGGGAACACTGAAGCTTTCTTT.

The CDR3 coding sequence is TGTGCCAGCACCAGGACAGGGGGGTTCTACGAGCAGTACTTC. As protein: CASTRTGGFYEQYF. The chain joins TRBV28 to TRBJ2-7, with 10 bases that match TRBD1. Germline-derived CDR1 and CDR2 are MDHEN and SYDVKM. The trim removed 7 bases at V and 3 bases at J, leaving 6 bases unmatched. CDR3 length equals 14 residues.